These 17 T cell receptor beta chains were sequenced from one sample in a study of Ad26.COV2.S vaccination and SARS-CoV-2 variants (TCRdb year 2021). The sample's treatment or condition, from its label and the paper: roughly 18 received Ad26.COV2.S at low or high dose, single or two shots; about 5 received placebo; per-sample allocation not given. Repertoires of vaccine and placebo recipients were sequenced from samples collected on day 63 after the first injection. The method was the immunoSEQ multiplex PCR assay. TCRdb limited this immuneACCESS table to in-frame rearrangements with V and J called. A share of clones is missing; checked studies link under half to unresolved V genes, and the rest is unexplained. A total of 300,000 to 400,000 clones appear in this sample, over 80% of them only once. The ten most abundant clones make up approximately 2.2% of the sample. The starting material was peripheral blood, obtained in a trial of Ad26.COV2.S vaccine versus placebo. All receptors derive from a person aged 18-65 years who received the Ad26.COV2.S COVID-19 vaccine or a placebo.

Only one count was recorded for this clone. The V gene is TRBV19, the J gene TRBJ2-3, with 10 nucleotides matching TRBD2. The CDR3 sequence is 15 residues long. Germline assignment: CDR1 LNHDA and CDR2 SQIVND (reference sequence). Germline trimming cut 2 bases from V and 3 bases from J; bases unmatched to any gene: 2. The CDR3 reads CASSIMGLATDTQYF. CDR3 DNA: TGTGCCAGTAGTATAATGGGACTAGCGACAGATACGCAGTATTTT. The full variable domain, with the rest looked up from reference TRBV19 and TRBJ2-3, is DGGITQSPKYLFRKEGQNVTLSCEQNLNHDAMYWYRQDPGQGLRLIYYSQIVNDFQKGDIAEGYSVSREKKESFPLTVTSAQKNPTAFYLCASSIMGLATDTQYFGPGTRLTVL.

The chain joins TRBV4-1 to TRBJ2-7; 14 bases align to TRBD2. This CDR3 spans 18 amino acids. CDR1 is MGHRA and CDR2 is YSYEKL in the germline V gene. V trimming: 1 base; J trimming: 4 bases; junction bases outside the gene matches: 9. The CDR3 bases are TGCGCCAGCAGCCAAGTTCTTCGCAGGACTAGCGGGGGGTACGAGCAGTACTTC. Translating gives CASSQVLRRTSGGYEQYF.

This clone occurred once. This chain links TRBV5-1 with TRBJ1-6; tentative D call: TRBD1 (6 bases). The germline V and J ends were trimmed by 4 bases and 7 bases, with 15 bases remaining between them. Germline V lookup: CDR1 SGHRS, CDR2 YFSETQ. The CDR3 runs 15 residues. The CDR3 protein is CASSLQGPGNSPLHF. The CDR3 DNA follows: TGCGCCAGCAGCCTACAGGGCCCTGGGAATTCACCCCTCCACTTT.

The count of this clone is one. This sequence joins TRBV19 and TRBJ2-7; D is perhaps TRBD1 (5 bases). The germline CDR1 and CDR2 sequences are LNHDA and SQIVND (reference sequence). Between the trimmed V and J ends, which lost 8 bases and 4 bases, there was a span of 15 bases. The CDR3 is 13 amino acids. The CDR3 nucleotides are TGTGCCAGTTCCACGACAGTACTTTACGAGCAGTACTTC. Amino acid sequence: CASSTTVLYEQYF.

The chain carries TRBV6-5 and TRBJ1-1; unclear D gene. Trimming cost V 5 bases and J 4 bases, with 8 bases left between them. The germline gives CDR1 MNHEY, CDR2 SVGAGI. This CDR3 has 12 amino acids. Here the CDR3 DNA reads TGTGCCAGCAGTCTTTGGGGCACTGAAGCTTTCTTT. It translates to CASSLWGTEAFF.

The rearrangement links TRBV6-6 to TRBJ1-4, with D tentatively TRBD1 (6 bases). The V and J ends lost 2 bases and 4 bases respectively, with 11 bases between them. Germline V gene lookup returns CDR1 MNHNY and CDR2 SVGAGI (reference sequence). The CDR3 is 15 amino acids. The CDR3 DNA reads TGTGCCAGCAGTTACGGGGGCCAGGGTAATGAAAAACTGTTTTTT. Encoded protein: CASSYGGQGNEKLFF.

V and J are TRBV6-5 and TRBJ2-7; 8 nucleotides agree with TRBD1. V was pared by 5 bases and J by 7 bases, with 7 bases of the junction left unmatched. This CDR3 has 13 residues. Germline lookup yields CDR1 MNHEY and CDR2 SVGAGI. This CDR3 is CASSQGALGEQYF. The CDR3 nucleotides are TGTGCCAGCAGTCAGGGGGCTCTGGGAGAGCAGTACTTC.

J is TRBJ2-7 and V is TRBV6-1; D is undetermined. Germline V lookup: CDR1 MNHNS, CDR2 SASEGT. This CDR3 has 15 residues. V lost 2 bases and J lost 2, with 13 bases in between. CDR3 in amino acids: CASSENLYSPYEQYF. The DNA of the CDR3 is TGTGCCAGCAGTGAAAACCTTTATTCTCCCTACGAGCAGTACTTC.

This clone occurred once. The chain carries TRBV5-1 and TRBJ2-3, with TRBD2 as a possible D gene (5 bases). Germline CDR1 is SGHRS and CDR2 is YFSETQ. The CDR3 runs 16 residues. Trimming pared 0 bases from V and 3 bases from J, leaving 14 bases between. As DNA, the CDR3 is TGCGCCAGCAGCTTGGTTCGGGGAGATGCGACAGATACGCAGTATTTT. Residues: CASSLVRGDATDTQYF.

V and J are TRBV3-1 (or the pseudogene TRBV3-2) and TRBJ2-5, with 11 bases aligning to TRBD2. The V gene's germline CDR1 is LGHDT and CDR2 YNNKEL (reference sequence). CDR3 size: 16 residues. The V and J ends lost 5 bases and 5 bases, in that order; junction bases with no gene match: 10. Here the CDR3 DNA reads TGTGCCAGCAGCTCTTTACTAGCGGGGGCCCGGGAGACCCAGTACTTC. Its translation: CASSSLLAGARETQYF.

CDR3 coding DNA: TGCGCCAGCAGTTATTCCCCGGATCAGCCCCAGCATTTT. Its protein product is CASSYSPDQPQHF. V and J are TRBV5-1 and TRBJ1-5; D ambiguous. The CDR3 spans 13 residues. Germline V gene sequence: CDR1 SGHRS, CDR2 YFSETQ. V was trimmed by 5 bases and J by 5 bases, leaving 11 bases between them.

This clone was recorded a few times. V and J are TRBV3-1 (or the pseudogene TRBV3-2) and TRBJ1-1, with a tentative D call TRBD1 (6 bases). Trimming removed 3 bases at V and 3 bases at J, with 11 bases between. This CDR3 spans 14 amino acids. Germline assignment: CDR1 LGHDT and CDR2 YNNKEL (reference sequence). CDR3 amino acids: CASSQVRGYTEAFF. The CDR3 DNA follows: TGTGCCAGCAGCCAGGTCAGGGGCTACACTGAAGCTTTCTTT.

This clone was seen a few times. The chain combines TRBV2 with TRBJ2-7; 9 bases fit TRBD2. Germline V gene lookup returns CDR1 SNHLY and CDR2 FYNNEI. V shed 7 bases and J 5 bases; nucleotides not matched to a gene: 12. The CDR3 is made up of 15 amino acids. CDR3 nucleotides: TGTGCCAGCATCCCACTGGCTAGCGGGGCCCACGAGCAGTACTTC. Protein product: CASIPLASGAHEQYF.

DNA of the CDR3: TGTGCCAGCAGCTTACTACAGGGGGGCGAGCAGTACTTC. It is translated as CASSLLQGGEQYF. V usage is TRBV13 and J usage is TRBJ2-7, with 8 bases matching TRBD1. With 2 bases clipped from V and 6 bases from J, the junction kept 3 bases outside the gene matches. The CDR3 loop spans 13 amino acids. Germline assignment: CDR1 PRHDT and CDR2 FYEKMQ (reference sequence).

This chain links TRBV5-1 with TRBJ2-1; the D gene is possibly TRBD1 (6 bases). The CDR3 has 15 residues. CDR1 is SGHRS, CDR2 YFSETQ, per germline. V lost 5 bases to trimming and J lost 0 bases, with 12 bases between them. DNA of the CDR3: TGCGCCAGCAGAAGACAGGCTAGCTCCTACAATGAGCAGTTCTTC. This codes for CASRRQASSYNEQFF. The variable domain in full, completed from reference TRBV5-1 and TRBJ2-1, reads KAGVTQTPRYLIKTRGQQVTLSCSPISGHRSVSWYQQTPGQGLQFLFEYFSETQRNKGNFPGRFSGRQFSNSRSEMNVSTLELGDSALYLCASRRQASSYNEQFFGPGTRLTVL.

Remarks on this clone: Within the sample, other DNA sequences also encode this same CDR3. The rearrangement links TRBV15 to TRBJ2-3; possibly TRBD2 for D (5 bases). Germline assignment: CDR1 LNHNV and CDR2 YYDKDF (reference sequence). V was shortened by 2 bases and J by 2 bases, with 5 bases between the two germline ends. The CDR3 extends over 13 amino acids. Here the CDR3 reads CATSRLATDTQYF. The CDR3 bases are TGTGCCACCAGCAGACTAGCCACAGATACGCAGTATTTT.

The rearrangement links TRBV5-1 to TRBJ2-3; 7 bases align to TRBD2. Looked up from germline, CDR1 is SGHRS and CDR2 is YFSETQ. The CDR3 has 14 amino acids. Trimming took 4 bases from V and 3 from J; bases not matched to a gene: 5. CDR3 in amino acids: CASSSTSVTDTQYF. The DNA of the CDR3 is TGCGCCAGCAGCAGCACTAGCGTGACAGATACGCAGTATTTT. Full variable domain (rest looked up from reference TRBV5-1 and TRBJ2-3): KAGVTQTPRYLIKTRGQQVTLSCSPISGHRSVSWYQQTPGQGLQFLFEYFSETQRNKGNFPGRFSGRQFSNSRSEMNVSTLELGDSALYLCASSSTSVTDTQYFGPGTRLTVL.